The 29 T cell receptor beta chains listed next were all sequenced from one sample in a study of T-cell reconstitution after alpha-beta-depleted transplantation in children. Unique molecular identifiers were used to barcode this TCRbeta library. MiXCR was run by TCRdb on the PCR reads, yielding one entry per CDR3 protein. The repertoire has hundreds of thousands of distinct CDR3 sequences, 15% to 20% of them found once; the top ten carry under 1.2%. The sample here was PBMCs from the stem cell graft donor, taken from the stem cell graft. The receptors were gathered from a human donor who donated a stem cell graft to a child with acute myeloid leukemia.

This clonotype was seen only a few times. The rearrangement links TRBV12-3 or TRBV12-4 to TRBJ2-5; 9 bases agree with TRBD2. This CDR3 spans 14 amino acids. J was trimmed by 6 bases and V by 5 bases; bases with no gene match: 7. The CDR3 bases are TGTGCCAGCAGTGTCGCGGGGGGGCAGAAGACCCAGTACTTC. Translated: CASSVAGGQKTQYF.

There are many counts of this clonotype. The chain couples TRBV12-3 or TRBV12-4 to TRBJ1-5, with D possibly TRBD1 on 6 matching bases. The CDR3 is 15 residues long. Between the trimmed V and J ends, which lost 6 bases and 2 bases, there was a span of 14 bases. CDR3 in DNA: TGTGCCAGCAGCCGAGGCAGGGGAGGCAATCAGCCCCAGCATTTT. It translates to CASSRGRGGNQPQHF.

In this sample, this clonotype turned up a few times. V and J are TRBV18 and TRBJ2-3, with 10 bases identical to TRBD2. The ends lost 1 base at V and 0 bases at J; junction bases unmatched: 7. Germline V gene data show CDR1 as KGHSH and CDR2 as LQKENI. The CDR3 extends over 18 amino acids. Written as DNA, the CDR3 is TGTGCCAGCTCACCACGTCTACGGACTAGCGGTAGCACAGATACGCAGTATTTT. Its protein is CASSPRLRTSGSTDTQYF.

This clonotype was recorded at least ten times. This chain joins TRBV20-1 and TRBJ2-7; D remains unclear. V lost 4 bases and J lost 1, with 8 bases in between. There are 12 residues in the CDR3. Germline V gives CDR1 DFQATT, CDR2 SNEGSKA (reference sequence). Here the CDR3 DNA reads TGCAGTGCTACCGTTCGGTCCTACGAGCAGTACTTC. Amino acids: CSATVRSYEQYF.

This chain joins TRBV11-1 and TRBJ1-3; no reliable D call. Germline V gene data show CDR1 as SGHAT and CDR2 as FQDESV (reference sequence). The CDR3 is 15 amino acids. V gave up 5 bases and J gave up 2 bases, with 13 bases separating them. For the CDR3, the DNA is TGTGCCAGCAGCCCCTCTAACCACCCTGGAAACACCATATATTTT. This sequence encodes CASSPSNHPGNTIYF.

This clonotype was seen at least ten times. This chain joins TRBV7-7 and TRBJ2-7; 12 bases fit TRBD1. With 3 bases clipped from V and 3 bases from J, the junction kept 3 bases outside the gene matches. Germline CDR1 SSHAT, CDR2 FNYEAQ (reference sequence). The CDR3 spans 15 residues. CDR3 sequence (DNA): TGTGCCAGCAGCTTGGGGACAGGGGGCCTCTACGAGCAGTACTTC. This translates into CASSLGTGGLYEQYF. The variable domain in full, with the rest retrieved from reference TRBV7-7 and TRBJ2-7, is GAGVSQSPRYKVTKRGQDVTLRCDPISSHATLYWYQQALGQGPEFLTYFNYEAQPDKSGLPSDRFSAERPEGSISTLTIQRTEQRDSAMYRCASSLGTGGLYEQYFGPGTRLTVT.

V is TRBV20-1 and J is TRBJ1-2, with a possible D match to TRBD1 (6 bases). Germline V gene sequence: CDR1 DFQATT, CDR2 SNEGSKA (reference sequence). The CDR3 is 13 amino acids. The V gene lost 6 bases and the J gene lost 2 bases, with 13 bases spanning the gap. The CDR3 sequence is CSARTVTNYGYTF. The CDR3, as DNA: TGCAGTGCGAGGACAGTGACAAACTATGGCTACACCTTC.

The chain uses TRBV29-1 and TRBJ1-2; TRBD1 matches at 8 bases. The CDR3 is 12 residues long. Germline CDR1 is SQVTM and CDR2 is ANQGSEA. Unmatched junction bases numbered 5, after V lost 4 bases and J lost 7 bases. CDR3 amino acids: CSVGPGGFGYTF. DNA of the CDR3: TGCAGCGTTGGTCCAGGGGGCTTTGGCTACACCTTC.

The chain couples TRBV9 to TRBJ2-3; tentative D call: TRBD1 (6 bases). With 4 bases removed from V and 7 bases from J, the gap between germline ends came to 13 bases. The CDR3 totals 13 residues. The germline V gene encodes CDR1 SGDLS and CDR2 YYNGEE. For the CDR3, the DNA is TGTGCCAGCAGCCAGGGGTATCGAAATACGCAGTATTTT. The encoded protein is CASSQGYRNTQYF.

The rearrangement uses TRBV7-2 and TRBJ2-3; no reliable D call. Trimming removed 1 base at V and 2 bases at J, with 16 bases between. The CDR3 totals 17 residues. Germline assignment: CDR1 SGHTA and CDR2 FQGNSA. As DNA, the CDR3 is TGTGCCAGCAGCTTAGTGCCGCTGTTGGTTCTCACAGATACGCAGTATTTT. This encodes CASSLVPLLVLTDTQYF.

V gene TRBV20-1 combines with J gene TRBJ1-5, with D maybe TRBD1 (5 bases). This CDR3 region has 12 residues. Germline assignment: CDR1 DFQATT and CDR2 SNEGSKA (reference sequence). Trimming cost V 1 base and J 8 bases, with 9 bases left between them. CDR3 in amino acids: CSARGGGKPQHF. The CDR3 DNA reads TGCAGTGCTAGAGGGGGCGGGAAGCCCCAGCATTTT.

This clonotype was recorded many times. The chain couples TRBV29-1 to TRBJ2-7; D might be TRBD1 or TRBD2, each matching 6 bases. V dropped 0 bases and J dropped 3 bases, with 18 bases sitting between them. Germline V gene sequence: CDR1 SQVTM, CDR2 ANQGSEA. This CDR3 has 16 amino acids. The CDR3 DNA reads TGCAGCGTTGAAGATGGGGGGCTGGGCAGGGGCTACGAGCAGTACTTC. Translation gives CSVEDGGLGRGYEQYF.

This clonotype was observed a handful of times. The gene calls are TRBV2 and TRBJ2-7, with TRBD1 matching 7 bases. Germline CDR1 SNHLY, CDR2 FYNNEI. Germline trimming cut 1 base from V and 0 bases from J; bases unmatched to any gene: 6. This CDR3 is 16 amino acids long. The CDR3 region has the DNA TGTGCCAGCAGTGAAGAAGAGGACAGGAGCTCCTACGAGCAGTACGTC. Its translation is CASSEEEDRSSYEQYV.

CDR3 in DNA: TGTGCCAGCAGCTTGATCGGACAGGGCCGCACTGAAGCTTTCTTT. It translates to CASSLIGQGRTEAFF. The genes are TRBV7-2 and TRBJ1-1; 8 nucleotides match TRBD1. Germline CDR1 and CDR2: SGHTA and FQGNSA. CDR3 length equals 15 residues. Trimming cost V 3 bases and J 4 bases; bases outside gene matches: 7.

To note about this clonotype: With a much larger clone just one base away, this may be a read error. This chain connects TRBV29-1 to TRBJ2-1; D unresolved. Germline V gene lookup returns CDR1 SQVTM and CDR2 ANQGSEA. The length of the CDR3 is 13 residues. The CDR3 protein is CSGGTSSYDEQFF. As DNA, the CDR3 is TGCAGCGGCGGCACAAGCTCCTACGATGAGCAGTTCTTC.

Worth noting for this clonotype: A much more abundant neighbour one base away suggests this may be a read error. The rearrangement links TRBV20-1 to TRBJ2-1, with TRBD1 identical over 9 bases. Germline V gene sequence: CDR1 DFQATT, CDR2 SNEGSKA (reference sequence). The CDR3 consists of 14 residues. The CDR3 bases are TGCAGTGCTAGAAGTAACAGGGGGCTTAATGACCAGTTCTTC. It encodes CSARSNRGLNDQFF.

This clonotype occurred once. The chain couples TRBV29-1 to TRBJ2-3; 8 positions match TRBD2. The CDR3 consists of 15 residues. The germline V gene encodes CDR1 SQVTM and CDR2 ANQGSEA. V shed 3 bases and J 3 bases; nucleotides not matched to a gene: 8. The CDR3 nucleotides read TGCAGCGTTGATCCCTGGGCGGGGGGTACAGATACGCAGTATTTT. Encoded protein: CSVDPWAGGTDTQYF.

This chain uses TRBV5-4 with TRBJ1-3; no definite D call. Deletions cut 3 bases from V and 2 bases from J, with 9 bases between. The CDR3 contains 14 residues. Per the germline V gene, CDR1 is SGHNT and CDR2 is YYREEE (reference sequence). In DNA, the CDR3 is TGTGCCAGCAGCTCTGTGTCAACTGGAAACACCATATATTTT. Residues: CASSSVSTGNTIYF.

The sample holds many counts of this clonotype. The chain combines TRBV6-5 with TRBJ1-4; D might be TRBD1 (6 bases). Germline CDR1 reads MNHEY; CDR2 reads SVGAGI. V shed 4 bases and J shed 5 bases, with 11 bases lying between them. The CDR3 spans 14 residues. The CDR3 DNA is TGTGCCAGCAGTTTAGGGACACGGAATGAAAAACTGTTTTTT. The encoded protein is CASSLGTRNEKLFF.

This clonotype was detected a few times. The chain links TRBV4-3 to TRBJ2-1; 8 bases line up with TRBD1. Germline lookup yields CDR1 LGHNA and CDR2 YSLEER. J lost 8 bases, V lost 5 bases, and 17 bases had no gene match. The CDR3 totals 17 residues. This CDR3 is CASSKGTGDLLSYEQFF. The CDR3 coding sequence is TGCGCCAGCAGCAAAGGGACAGGCGATCTCCTAAGCTATGAGCAGTTCTTC.

This clonotype was observed many times. V is TRBV12-3 or TRBV12-4 and J is TRBJ2-7, with D tentatively TRBD1 (6 bases). V gave up 5 bases and J gave up 3 bases, with 8 bases separating them. There are 12 residues in the CDR3. In DNA, the CDR3 is TGTGCCAGCAGTAAACAGGGCTACGAGCAGTACTTC. Translated, it gives CASSKQGYEQYF.

This clonotype was seen a handful of times. The V and J genes are TRBV5-1 and TRBJ2-1, with D possibly matching TRBD2 (6 bases). The CDR3 contains 15 residues. CDR1 SGHRS and CDR2 YFSETQ come from the germline V gene. Trimming removed 0 bases from V and 6 bases from J, with 13 bases in between. CDR3 nucleotides: TGCGCCAGCAGCTTGGGGGGGAGGAGCAGCAATGAGCAGTTCTTC. Amino acid sequence: CASSLGGRSSNEQFF.

The genes are TRBV27 and TRBJ2-3, with TRBD2 identical over 8 bases. After removal of 3 bases from V and 1 base from J, the junction contained 6 bases not matched to a gene. The V gene's germline CDR1 is MNHEY and CDR2 SMNVEV (reference sequence). This CDR3 is 16 amino acids long. CDR3 amino acids: CASSFRGGEGTDTQYF. Written as DNA, the CDR3 is TGTGCCAGCAGTTTTCGGGGGGGCGAGGGCACAGATACGCAGTATTTT.

This clonotype was observed at least ten times. CDR3 nucleotide sequence: TGCAGTGCTAGTTCCGGGACAGGATCATTACCATACAATGAGCAGTTCTTC. Amino acid sequence: CSASSGTGSLPYNEQFF. The V gene is TRBV20-1, the J gene TRBJ2-1; TRBD1 matches at 8 bases. The CDR3 is made up of 17 amino acids. J was trimmed by 4 bases and V by 3 bases; bases with no gene match: 14. Germline CDR1 and CDR2: DFQATT and SNEGSKA (reference sequence).

The chain couples TRBV6-2 or TRBV6-3 to TRBJ2-7; TRBD2 matches at 8 bases. Germline V gives CDR1 MNHEY, CDR2 SVGEGT. Losses at the gene ends were 4 bases for V and 4 bases for J; bases not matched to a gene: 3. The CDR3 has 13 residues. CDR3 in amino acids: CASSSGREYEQYF. As DNA, the CDR3 is TGTGCCAGCAGTTCCGGGAGGGAGTACGAGCAGTACTTC.

The chain has TRBV6-2 or TRBV6-3 and TRBJ2-6; D ambiguous. Germline CDR1 reads MNHEY; CDR2 reads SVGEGT. V gave up 4 bases and J gave up 0 bases, with 13 bases separating them. This CDR3 has 17 residues. The CDR3 DNA reads TGTGCCAGCAGTTTTAGGGTGACCGGCTCTGGGGCCAACGTCCTGACTTTC. This gives the protein CASSFRVTGSGANVLTF.

This clonotype came up a few times. The chain is built from TRBV7-2 and TRBJ2-7; 12 nucleotides align to TRBD2. This CDR3 region has 15 residues. V was clipped by 5 bases and J by 2 bases; unmatched bases: 4. From germline, CDR1 is SGHTA and CDR2 FQGNSA. The CDR3 is CASSRASGGAYEQYF. The CDR3 DNA reads TGTGCCAGCAGCCGAGCTAGCGGGGGGGCCTACGAGCAGTACTTC.

The CDR3, as DNA: TGCAGTGCTAGAGATTCGAGGACTAGCGGGGTGGATACGCAGTATTTT. Its translation: CSARDSRTSGVDTQYF. The chain recombines TRBV20-1 with TRBJ2-3, with 12 bases matching TRBD2. J lost 6 bases, V lost 0 bases, and 7 bases had no gene match. CDR3 length: 16 amino acids. Germline lookup yields CDR1 DFQATT and CDR2 SNEGSKA (reference sequence).

This clonotype came up many times. This chain connects TRBV7-2 to TRBJ2-1; D is undetermined. Trimming took 1 base from V and 5 from J, leaving 9 bases between them. Germline CDR1 reads SGHTA; CDR2 reads FQGNSA. The CDR3 runs to 14 residues. This CDR3 reads CASSLGLWNNEQFF. CDR3 DNA: TGTGCCAGCAGCTTAGGCCTCTGGAACAATGAGCAGTTCTTC.